The 10 T cell receptor beta chains below come from one sample, sequenced in a study of blood T cell repertoires in COVID-19. Assay used: immunoSEQ multiplex PCR; TCRdb lists only in-frame clones, some missing. This table has 90,000 or so clones, more than 65% appearing once. Sequenced material: peripheral blood. These TCRs come from a man in his fifties or sixties with acute or convalescent COVID-19.

The chain is built from TRBV5-4 and TRBJ1-1, with 7 bases that match TRBD1. The V and J ends lost 1 base and 0 bases, in that order; junction bases with no gene match: 15. CDR3 length equals 19 residues. Germline values: CDR1 SGHNT, CDR2 YYREEE (reference sequence). For the CDR3, the DNA is TGTGCCAGCAGCTTGAAGCGGGGGACAGCGAATAGGATGAACACTGAAGCTTTCTTT. Encoded protein: CASSLKRGTANRMNTEAFF. Full variable domain (missing parts from reference TRBV5-4 and TRBJ1-1): ETGVTQSPTHLIKTRGQQVTLRCSSQSGHNTVSWYQQALGQGPQFIFQYYREEENGRGNFPPRFSGLQFPNYSSELNVNALELDDSALYLCASSLKRGTANRMNTEAFFGQGTRLTVV.

The V gene is TRBV19, the J gene TRBJ2-6, with D perhaps TRBD1 (7 bases). Trimming pared 8 bases from V and 4 bases from J, leaving 12 bases between. This CDR3 comprises 14 residues. CDR1 is LNHDA and CDR2 is SQIVND in the germline V gene (reference sequence). CDR3 DNA: TGTGCCAGTGGAGGGGGCCCCGGGGCCAACGTCCTGACTTTC. This sequence encodes CASGGGPGANVLTF.

The chain is built from TRBV7-9 and TRBJ1-2, with 8 positions matching TRBD1. The CDR3 consists of 14 residues. Germline V gives CDR1 SEHNR, CDR2 FQNEAQ (reference sequence). With V trimmed by 4 bases and J by 7 bases, 8 bases remained unmatched. CDR3 bases: TGTGCCAGCAGCTCACCTCGGACAGGGTTTGGCTACACCTTC. This encodes CASSSPRTGFGYTF.

The chain links TRBV2 to TRBJ1-1; D remains unclear. The CDR3 consists of 14 residues. With 2 bases removed from V and 1 base from J, the gap between germline ends came to 8 bases. CDR1 and CDR2 (germline): SNHLY, FYNNEI. CDR3 residues: CASSEYFSNTEAFF. The CDR3 DNA follows: TGTGCCAGCAGTGAATATTTCTCGAACACTGAAGCTTTCTTT.

This rearrangement joins TRBV12-3 or TRBV12-4 to TRBJ1-5; the D gene is possibly TRBD1 (6 bases). Trimming pared 5 bases from V and 6 bases from J, leaving 11 bases between. The CDR3 loop spans 13 amino acids. The CDR3 DNA is TGTGCCAGCAGTCTGGGCAGGGGTCAGCCCCAGCATTTT. Its translation: CASSLGRGQPQHF.

This sequence joins TRBV3-1 (or the pseudogene TRBV3-2) and TRBJ1-1, with D hard to call. The CDR3 is made up of 13 amino acids. V lost 1 base to trimming and J lost 6 bases, with 9 bases between them. The V gene's germline CDR1 is LGHDT and CDR2 YNNKEL (reference sequence). CDR3 loop: CASSQVGTAEAFF. The CDR3 nucleotides read TGTGCCAGCAGCCAAGTGGGCACCGCTGAAGCTTTCTTT.

The chain couples TRBV5-1 to TRBJ2-2; tentatively, D is TRBD2 (6 bases). CDR1 is SGHRS, CDR2 YFSETQ, per germline. Trimming pared 4 bases from V and 5 bases from J, leaving 15 bases between. This CDR3 comprises 15 residues. The CDR3 DNA reads TGCGCCAGCAGCCCCCAGCGGGTGATAACCGGGGAGCTGTTTTTT. Translated, it gives CASSPQRVITGELFF.

The sample holds a few counts of this clone. The CDR3 coding sequence is TGTGCCAGCAGCTTGGAGACTAGCGGGGCTCGAGAGCAGTTCTTC. This translates into CASSLETSGAREQFF. V and J are TRBV7-8 and TRBJ2-1; TRBD2 aligns across 11 bases. Unmatched junction bases numbered 8, after V lost 3 bases and J lost 10 bases. In germline, CDR1 is SGHVS, CDR2 FQNEAQ. The CDR3 sequence is 15 residues long. Full variable domain (rest looked up from reference TRBV7-8 and TRBJ2-1): GAGVSQSPRYKVAKRGQDVALRCDPISGHVSLFWYQQALGQGPEFLTYFQNEAQLDKSGLPSDRFFAERPEGSVSTLKIQRTQQEDSAVYLCASSLETSGAREQFFGPGTRLTVL.

The rearrangement links TRBV19 to TRBJ2-1; D remains unclear. The CDR3 runs 16 residues. Germline V gene data show CDR1 as LNHDA and CDR2 as SQIVND (reference sequence). Trimming took 4 bases from V and 0 from J, leaving 13 bases between them. CDR3 sequence reads: CASSTRSKSSYNEQFF. For the CDR3, the DNA is TGTGCCAGTAGTACCCGCTCGAAGAGCTCCTACAATGAGCAGTTCTTC.

The sample holds a few counts of this clone. The chain links TRBV3-1 (or the pseudogene TRBV3-2) to TRBJ1-6, with D perhaps TRBD1 (5 bases). Per germline, CDR1 LGHDT and CDR2 YNNKEL (reference sequence). There are 16 residues in the CDR3. V was shortened by 0 bases and J by 10 bases, with 16 bases between the two germline ends. This CDR3 is CASSQDIIQGGSPLHF. In DNA, the CDR3 is TGTGCCAGCAGCCAAGATATAATCCAGGGTGGATCACCCCTCCACTTT.